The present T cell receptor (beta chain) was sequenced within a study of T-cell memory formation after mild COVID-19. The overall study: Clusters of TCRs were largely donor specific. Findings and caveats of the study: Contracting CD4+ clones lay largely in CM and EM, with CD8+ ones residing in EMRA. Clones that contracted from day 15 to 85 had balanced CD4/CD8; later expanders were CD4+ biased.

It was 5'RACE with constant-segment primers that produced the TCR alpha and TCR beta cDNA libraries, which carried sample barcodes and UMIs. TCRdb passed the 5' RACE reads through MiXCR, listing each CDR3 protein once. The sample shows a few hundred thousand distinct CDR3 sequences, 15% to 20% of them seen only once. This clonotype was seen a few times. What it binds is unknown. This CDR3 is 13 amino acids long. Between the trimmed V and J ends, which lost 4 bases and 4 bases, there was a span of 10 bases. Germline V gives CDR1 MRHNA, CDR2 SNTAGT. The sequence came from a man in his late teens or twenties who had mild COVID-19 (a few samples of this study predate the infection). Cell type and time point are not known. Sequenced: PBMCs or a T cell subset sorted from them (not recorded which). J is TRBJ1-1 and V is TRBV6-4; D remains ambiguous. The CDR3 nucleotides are TGTGCCAGCAGTGTTGAGGGCGGCACTGAAGCTTTCTTT. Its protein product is CASSVEGGTEAFF.